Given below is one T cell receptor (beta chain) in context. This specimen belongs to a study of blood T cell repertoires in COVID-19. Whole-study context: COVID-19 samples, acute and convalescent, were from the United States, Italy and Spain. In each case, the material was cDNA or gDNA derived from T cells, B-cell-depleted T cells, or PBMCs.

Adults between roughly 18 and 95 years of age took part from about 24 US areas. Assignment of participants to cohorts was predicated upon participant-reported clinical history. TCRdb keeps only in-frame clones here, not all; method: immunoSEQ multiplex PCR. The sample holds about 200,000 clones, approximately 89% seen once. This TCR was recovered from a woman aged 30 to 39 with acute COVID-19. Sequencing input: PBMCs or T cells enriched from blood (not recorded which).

The CDR3 coding sequence is TGTGCCAGCTCACCACGTGGAGGACAGGGGACGGAGACCCAGTACTTC. Encoded protein: CASSPRGGQGTETQYF. This sequence joins TRBV18 and TRBJ2-5; TRBD1 matches 9 bases. The CDR3 contains 16 residues. CDR1 and CDR2 from the germline V gene are KGHSH and LQKENI. V shed 1 base and J 5 bases; nucleotides not matched to a gene: 8.